This T cell receptor beta chain is from a study of blood T cells in healthy people across ages. About the research overall: The capture of about one barcoded beta molecule per two T cells was achieved by template switching.

The study's findings and limits: There were more naive CD4+ cells and higher diversity in long-lived donors than in aged donors.

This CDR3 has 13 residues. For this clonotype: Antigen: not known. The germline gene is not matched at one end of the junction; a read error may be the cause.

It was with a sample-barcoded 5' primer and a J-beta primer mix that a second PCR of roughly 6 to 12 cycles was run. Any given sample supplied a minimum of 2.5 million CDR3-containing paired-end reads. Via MiXCR, TCRdb re-called the 5' RACE reads, giving one row per CDR3 protein. The sample has about a million distinct CDR3 sequences, 35% to 40% seen once. This TCR was recovered from a man between 18 and 35 years old in good health. This rearrangement joins TRBV12-3 or TRBV12-4 to TRBJ2-3; no definite D call. The sequencing input was blood. The DNA for the CDR3 is TGTGCCAGCAGTCGGACGTCCACAGATGCGCAGTATTTT. Its protein is CASSRTSTDAQYF.